The T cell receptor beta chain under discussion was sequenced for a study of cytomegalovirus exposure and HLA in healthy donors. The PCR ran on 60 Vbeta and 13 Jbeta primers. Method: immunoSEQ multiplex PCR; TCRdb's copy keeps in-frame clones and lacks some. The sample has over 30,000 clones, about 70% seen once; the top ten hold 10%. Sequencing used PBMCs. This clonotype was sampled from a man between 35 and 55 years old in good health and CMV-seropositive.

CDR3 residues: CASSPRTPTGELFF. DNA of the CDR3: TGTGCCAGTAGTCCAAGGACTCCTACCGGGGAGCTGTTTTTT. This chain joins TRBV19 and TRBJ2-2, with a possible D match to TRBD2 (5 bases). There are 14 residues in the CDR3. Trimming stripped 5 bases from V and 5 bases from J, with 12 bases between. From germline, CDR1 is LNHDA and CDR2 SQIVND (reference sequence).